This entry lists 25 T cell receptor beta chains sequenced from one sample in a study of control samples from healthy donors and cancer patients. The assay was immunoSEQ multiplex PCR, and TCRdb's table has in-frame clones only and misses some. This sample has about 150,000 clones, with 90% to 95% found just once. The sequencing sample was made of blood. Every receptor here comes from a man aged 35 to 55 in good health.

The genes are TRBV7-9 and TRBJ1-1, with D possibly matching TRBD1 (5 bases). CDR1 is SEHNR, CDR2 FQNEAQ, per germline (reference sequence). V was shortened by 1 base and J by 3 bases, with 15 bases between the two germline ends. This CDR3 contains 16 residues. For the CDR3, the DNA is TGTGCCAGCAGCTTAGGGGTGGGCTTGGGGGACACTGAAGCTTTCTTT. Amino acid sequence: CASSLGVGLGDTEAFF.

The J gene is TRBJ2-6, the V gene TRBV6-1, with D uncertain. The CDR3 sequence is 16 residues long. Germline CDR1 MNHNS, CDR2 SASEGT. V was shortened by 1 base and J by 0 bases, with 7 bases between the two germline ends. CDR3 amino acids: CASSEGGSSGANVLTF. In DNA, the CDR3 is TGTGCCAGCAGTGAAGGTGGTAGCTCTGGGGCCAACGTCCTGACTTTC.

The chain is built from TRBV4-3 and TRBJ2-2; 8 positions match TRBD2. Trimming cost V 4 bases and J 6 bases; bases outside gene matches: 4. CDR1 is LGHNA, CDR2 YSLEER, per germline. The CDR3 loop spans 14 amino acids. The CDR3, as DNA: TGCGCCAGCAGCCGTAACGGGAGGGCCGGGGAGCTGTTTTTT. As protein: CASSRNGRAGELFF.

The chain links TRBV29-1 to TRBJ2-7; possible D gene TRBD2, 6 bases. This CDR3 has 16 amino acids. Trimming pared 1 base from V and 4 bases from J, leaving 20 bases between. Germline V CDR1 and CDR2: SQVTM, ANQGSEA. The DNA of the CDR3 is TGCAGCGTTGAAGGGGGACCGGGGGACCAATTTTACGAGCAGTACTTC. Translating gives CSVEGGPGDQFYEQYF.

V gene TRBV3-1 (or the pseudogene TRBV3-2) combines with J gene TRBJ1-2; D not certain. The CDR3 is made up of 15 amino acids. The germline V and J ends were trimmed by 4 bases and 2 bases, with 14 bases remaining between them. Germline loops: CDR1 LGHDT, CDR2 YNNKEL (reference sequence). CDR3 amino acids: CASSRRGNVNYGYTF. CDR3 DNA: TGTGCCAGCAGCCGGAGAGGTAACGTAAACTATGGCTACACCTTC.

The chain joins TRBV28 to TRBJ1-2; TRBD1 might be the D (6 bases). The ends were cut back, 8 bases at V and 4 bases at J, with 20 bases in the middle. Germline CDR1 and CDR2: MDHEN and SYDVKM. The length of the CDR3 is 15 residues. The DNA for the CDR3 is TGTGCCAGCGACCCCGGGGGCTCTAGAGGCTATGGCTACACCTTC. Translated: CASDPGGSRGYGYTF.

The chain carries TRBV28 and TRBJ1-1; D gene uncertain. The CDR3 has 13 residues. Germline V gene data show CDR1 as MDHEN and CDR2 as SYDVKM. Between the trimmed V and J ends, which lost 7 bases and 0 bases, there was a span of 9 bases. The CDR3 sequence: CASTGLVNTEAFF. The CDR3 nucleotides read TGTGCCAGCACCGGGTTAGTGAACACTGAAGCTTTCTTT.

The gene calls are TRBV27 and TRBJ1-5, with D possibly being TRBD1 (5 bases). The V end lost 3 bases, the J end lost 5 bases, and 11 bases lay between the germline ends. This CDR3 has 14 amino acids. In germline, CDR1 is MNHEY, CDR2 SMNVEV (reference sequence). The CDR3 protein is CASSFQGTDQPQHF. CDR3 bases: TGTGCCAGCAGTTTCCAGGGCACGGATCAGCCCCAGCATTTT.

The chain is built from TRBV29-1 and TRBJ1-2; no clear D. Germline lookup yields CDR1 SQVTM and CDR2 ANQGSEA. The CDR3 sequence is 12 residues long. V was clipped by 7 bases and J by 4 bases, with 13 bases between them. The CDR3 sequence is CSAGPPGYGYTF. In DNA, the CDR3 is TGCAGCGCCGGTCCCCCCGGCTATGGCTACACCTTC.

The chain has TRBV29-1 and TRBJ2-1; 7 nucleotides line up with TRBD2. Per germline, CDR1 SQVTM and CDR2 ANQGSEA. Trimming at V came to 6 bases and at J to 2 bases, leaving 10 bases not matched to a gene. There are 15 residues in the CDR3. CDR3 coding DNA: TGCAGCGTGACGCTAGGACTAGACCCCTACAATGAGCAGTTCTTC. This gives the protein CSVTLGLDPYNEQFF.

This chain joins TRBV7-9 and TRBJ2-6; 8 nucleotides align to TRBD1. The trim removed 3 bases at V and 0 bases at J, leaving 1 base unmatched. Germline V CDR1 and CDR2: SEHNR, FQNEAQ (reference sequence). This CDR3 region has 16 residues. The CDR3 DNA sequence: TGTGCCAGCAGCTTTCAGGGGGCCTCTGGGGCCAACGTCCTGACTTTC. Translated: CASSFQGASGANVLTF. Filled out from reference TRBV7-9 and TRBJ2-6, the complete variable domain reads DTGVSQNPRHKITKRGQNVTFRCDPISEHNRLYWYRQTLGQGPEFLTYFQNEAQLEKSRLLSDRFSAERPKGSFSTLEIQRTEQGDSAMYLCASSFQGASGANVLTFGAGSRLTVL.

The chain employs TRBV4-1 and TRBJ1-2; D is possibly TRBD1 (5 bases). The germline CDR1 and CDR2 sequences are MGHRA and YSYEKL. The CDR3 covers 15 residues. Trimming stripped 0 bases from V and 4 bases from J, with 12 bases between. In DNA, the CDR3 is TGCGCCAGCAGCCAAGAGGCAGGGCGTAGCTATGGCTACACCTTC. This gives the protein CASSQEAGRSYGYTF.

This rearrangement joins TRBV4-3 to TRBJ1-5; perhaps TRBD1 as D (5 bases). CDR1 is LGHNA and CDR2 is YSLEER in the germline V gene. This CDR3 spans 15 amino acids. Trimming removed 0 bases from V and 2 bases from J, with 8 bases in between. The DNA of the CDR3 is TGCGCCAGCAGCCAAGATCGACAGCGCAATCAGCCCCAGCATTTT. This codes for CASSQDRQRNQPQHF.

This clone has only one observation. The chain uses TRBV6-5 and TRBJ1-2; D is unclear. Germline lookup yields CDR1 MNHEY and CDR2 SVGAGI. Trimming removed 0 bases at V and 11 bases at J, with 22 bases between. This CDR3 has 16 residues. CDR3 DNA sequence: TGTGCCAGCAGTTACTCGAGGGTGGGCAGCCGCTTCGTATACACCTTC. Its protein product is CASSYSRVGSRFVYTF.

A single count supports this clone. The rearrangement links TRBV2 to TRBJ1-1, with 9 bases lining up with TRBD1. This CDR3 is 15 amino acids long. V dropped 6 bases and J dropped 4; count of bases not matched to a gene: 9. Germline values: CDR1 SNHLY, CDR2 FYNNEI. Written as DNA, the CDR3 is TGTGCCAGCAGGGTACAGGGGGCGCGCGGCACTGAAGCTTTCTTT. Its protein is CASRVQGARGTEAFF.

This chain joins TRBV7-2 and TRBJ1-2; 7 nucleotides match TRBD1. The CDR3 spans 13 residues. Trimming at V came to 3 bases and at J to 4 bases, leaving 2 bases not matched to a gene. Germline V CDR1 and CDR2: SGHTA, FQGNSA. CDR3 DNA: TGTGCCAGCAGCTTCAGGGGGGGCTATGGCTACACCTTC. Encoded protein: CASSFRGGYGYTF.

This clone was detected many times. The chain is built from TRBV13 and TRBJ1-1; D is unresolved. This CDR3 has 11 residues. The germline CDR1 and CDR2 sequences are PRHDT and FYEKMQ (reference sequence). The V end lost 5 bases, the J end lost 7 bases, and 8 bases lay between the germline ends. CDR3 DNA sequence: TGTGCCAGCAGCCGGTGGGGTGAAGCTTTCTTT. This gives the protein CASSRWGEAFF.

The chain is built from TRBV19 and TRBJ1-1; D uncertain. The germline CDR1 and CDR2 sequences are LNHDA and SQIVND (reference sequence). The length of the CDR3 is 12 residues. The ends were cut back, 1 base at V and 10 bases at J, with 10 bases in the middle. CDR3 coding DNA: TGTGCCAGTAGTATAGGGACCGGTGGAGCTTTCTTT. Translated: CASSIGTGGAFF. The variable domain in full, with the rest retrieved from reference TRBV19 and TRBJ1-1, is DGGITQSPKYLFRKEGQNVTLSCEQNLNHDAMYWYRQDPGQGLRLIYYSQIVNDFQKGDIAEGYSVSREKKESFPLTVTSAQKNPTAFYLCASSIGTGGAFFGQGTRLTVV.

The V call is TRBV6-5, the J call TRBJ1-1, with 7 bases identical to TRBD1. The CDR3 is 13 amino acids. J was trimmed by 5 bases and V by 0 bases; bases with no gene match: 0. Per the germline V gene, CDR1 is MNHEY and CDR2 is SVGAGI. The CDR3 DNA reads TGTGCCAGCAGTTACTCCAGGGGGACTGAAGCTTTCTTT. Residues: CASSYSRGTEAFF.

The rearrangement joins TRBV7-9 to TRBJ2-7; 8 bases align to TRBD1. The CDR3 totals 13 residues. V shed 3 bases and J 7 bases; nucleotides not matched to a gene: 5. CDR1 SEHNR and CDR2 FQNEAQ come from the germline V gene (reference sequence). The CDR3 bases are TGTGCCAGCAGCTTGGACAGGGTAGGGGAGCAGTACTTC. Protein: CASSLDRVGEQYF.

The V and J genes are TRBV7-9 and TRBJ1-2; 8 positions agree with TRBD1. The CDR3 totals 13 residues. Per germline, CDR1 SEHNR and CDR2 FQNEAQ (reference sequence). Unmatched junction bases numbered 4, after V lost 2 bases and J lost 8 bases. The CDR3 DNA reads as TGTGCCAGCAGCTTACAGGGGGCGCGGGGCTACACCTTC. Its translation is CASSLQGARGYTF.

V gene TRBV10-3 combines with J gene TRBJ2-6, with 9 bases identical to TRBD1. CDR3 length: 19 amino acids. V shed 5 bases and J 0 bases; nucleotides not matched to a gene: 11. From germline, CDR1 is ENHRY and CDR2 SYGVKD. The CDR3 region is CAISPGQGFRSSGANVLTF. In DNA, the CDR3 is TGTGCCATCAGTCCGGGACAGGGTTTTCGCAGCTCTGGGGCCAACGTCCTGACTTTC.

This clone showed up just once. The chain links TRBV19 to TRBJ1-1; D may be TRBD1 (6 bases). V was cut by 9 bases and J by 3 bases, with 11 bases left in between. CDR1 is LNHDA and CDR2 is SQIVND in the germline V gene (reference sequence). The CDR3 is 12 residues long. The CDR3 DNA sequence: TGTGCCAGCCGAAGGGGGGACACTGAAGCTTTCTTT. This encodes CASRRGDTEAFF.

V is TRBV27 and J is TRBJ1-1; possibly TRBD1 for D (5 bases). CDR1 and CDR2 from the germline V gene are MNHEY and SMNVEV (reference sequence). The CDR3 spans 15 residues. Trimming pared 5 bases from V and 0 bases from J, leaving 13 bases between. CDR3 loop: CASSPGGNMNTEAFF. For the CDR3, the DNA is TGTGCCAGCAGTCCGGGGGGGAACATGAACACTGAAGCTTTCTTT.

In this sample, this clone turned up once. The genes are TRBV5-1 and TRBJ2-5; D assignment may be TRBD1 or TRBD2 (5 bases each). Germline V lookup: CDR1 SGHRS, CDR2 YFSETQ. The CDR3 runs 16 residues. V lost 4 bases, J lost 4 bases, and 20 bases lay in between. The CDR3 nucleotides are TGCGCCAGCAGCCTATATGGGACCGGGCTTCGAGAGACCCAGTACTTC. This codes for CASSLYGTGLRETQYF.